This is a list of T cell receptor beta chains from one sample in a study of CD8 T cells in ankylosing spondylitis. TCRdb ran MiXCR on the 5' RACE reads and lists one entry per CDR3 protein. The sample consists of some 250,000 distinct CDR3 sequences, 20% to 30% of them appearing once. The specimen sequenced was blood, either unsorted or a sorted T cell fraction (not recorded which). These receptors were collected from a male donor with ankylosing spondylitis or in good health (not recorded which). Both conserved end residues are part of each CDR3. The order of the fields is D gene, clone size, V gene, J gene, CDR3 DNA, CDR3 protein. D genes are given only for firm matches. Only part of the rows carry a size: once, few, many, or a class if the clone is expanded.

>.|many|TRBV20-1|TRBJ2-1
TGCAGTGCTATCGGCTTGAGCCTACGGCCCTCGCATGAGCAGTTCTTC
CSAIGLSLRPSHEQFF
>.|.|TRBV20-1|TRBJ2-7
TGCAGTGCAGCCGGGACCTACGAGCAGTACTTC
CSAAGTYEQYF
>.|few|TRBV6-1|TRBJ2-3
TGTGCCAGCACCGACGGGCGGGGCACAGATACGCAGTATTTT
CASTDGRGTDTQYF
>.|.|TRBV5-1|TRBJ2-2
TGCGCCAGCAGCTTGGAAGGGGGGACAAACACCGGGGAGCTGTTTTTT
CASSLEGGTNTGELFF
>.|many|TRBV6-1|TRBJ2-3
TGTGCCAGCAGTCCCCAGGTCACCCCAGATACGCAGTATTTT
CASSPQVTPDTQYF
>.|.|TRBV2|TRBJ2-7
TGTGCCATCTCGTCTCAGGGGCTCGAGCAGTACTTC
CAISSQGLEQYF
>.|.|TRBV7-2|TRBJ2-3
TGTGCCAGCAGCTTAGACGGGGAGGCAACAGATACGCAGTATTTT
CASSLDGEATDTQYF
>TRBD1|many|TRBV20-1|TRBJ2-5
TGCAGTGCTCCCCGACAGGGCCTAGAGACCCAGTACTTC
CSAPRQGLETQYF
>.|few|TRBV20-1|TRBJ2-1
TGCAGTGCTAGATTTGGCCCTACCACCTACAATGAGCAGTTCTTC
CSARFGPTTYNEQFF
>.|.|TRBV10-1|TRBJ2-1
TGCGCCAGCAGTGAACGGGGGACAGTCTACAATGAGCAGTTCTTC
CASSERGTVYNEQFF
>.|.|TRBV20-1|TRBJ2-7
TGCAGTGCTAGTATGGGCACAGGCTACGAGCAGTACTTC
CSASMGTGYEQYF